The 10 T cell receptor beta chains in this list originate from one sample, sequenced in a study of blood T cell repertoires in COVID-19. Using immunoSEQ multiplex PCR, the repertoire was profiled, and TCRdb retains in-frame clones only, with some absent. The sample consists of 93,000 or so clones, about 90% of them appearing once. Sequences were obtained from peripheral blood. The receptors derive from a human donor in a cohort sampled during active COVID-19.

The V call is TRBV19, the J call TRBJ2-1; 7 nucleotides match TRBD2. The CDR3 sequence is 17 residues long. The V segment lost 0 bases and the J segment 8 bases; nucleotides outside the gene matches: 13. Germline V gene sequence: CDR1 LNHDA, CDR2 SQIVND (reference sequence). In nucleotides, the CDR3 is TGTGCCAGTAGTATAGATATCAAGGCGGGAGTTTTGGATGAGCAGTTCTTC. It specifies CASSIDIKAGVLDEQFF.

CDR3 sequence (DNA): TGTGCCAGTAGTATGGGACTAGCGGGGAGAAGCACAGATACGCAGTATTTT. As protein: CASSMGLAGRSTDTQYF. The rearrangement links TRBV19 to TRBJ2-3; 13 bases align to TRBD2. The CDR3 extends over 17 amino acids. CDR1 and CDR2 (germline): LNHDA, SQIVND (reference sequence). J was trimmed by 0 bases and V by 3 bases; bases with no gene match: 3.

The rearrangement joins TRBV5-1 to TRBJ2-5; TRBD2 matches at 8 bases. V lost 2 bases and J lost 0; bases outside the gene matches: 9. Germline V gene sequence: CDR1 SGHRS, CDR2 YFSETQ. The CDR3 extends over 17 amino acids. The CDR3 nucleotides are TGCGCCAGCAGCTTCCGGCGGGGGGTCCTGTACCAAGAGACCCAGTACTTC. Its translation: CASSFRRGVLYQETQYF. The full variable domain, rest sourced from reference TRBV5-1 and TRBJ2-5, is KAGVTQTPRYLIKTRGQQVTLSCSPISGHRSVSWYQQTPGQGLQFLFEYFSETQRNKGNFPGRFSGRQFSNSRSEMNVSTLELGDSALYLCASSFRRGVLYQETQYFGPGTRLLVL.

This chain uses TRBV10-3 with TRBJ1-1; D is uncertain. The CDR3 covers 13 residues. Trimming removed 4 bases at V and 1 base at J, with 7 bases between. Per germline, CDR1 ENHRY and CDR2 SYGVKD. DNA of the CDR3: TGTGCCATCAGTGCTCTCTGGAACACTGAAGCTTTCTTT. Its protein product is CAISALWNTEAFF.

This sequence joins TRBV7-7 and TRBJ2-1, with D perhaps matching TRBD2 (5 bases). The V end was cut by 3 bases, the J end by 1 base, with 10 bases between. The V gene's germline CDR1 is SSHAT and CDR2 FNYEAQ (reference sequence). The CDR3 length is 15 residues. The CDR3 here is CASSLSRGSYNEQFF. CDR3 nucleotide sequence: TGTGCCAGCAGCTTGAGTCGGGGATCCTACAATGAGCAGTTCTTC.

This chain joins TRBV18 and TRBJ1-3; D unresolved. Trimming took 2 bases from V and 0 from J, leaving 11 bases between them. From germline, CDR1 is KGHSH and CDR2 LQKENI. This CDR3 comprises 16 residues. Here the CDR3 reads CASSPREGTSGNTIYF. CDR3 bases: TGTGCCAGCTCACCAAGAGAGGGTACCTCTGGAAACACCATATATTTT.

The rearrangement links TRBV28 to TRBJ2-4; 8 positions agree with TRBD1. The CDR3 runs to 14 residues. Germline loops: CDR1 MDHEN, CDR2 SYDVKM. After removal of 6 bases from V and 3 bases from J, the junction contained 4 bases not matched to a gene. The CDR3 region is CASRRTGSKNIQYF. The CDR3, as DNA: TGTGCCAGCAGGAGGACAGGGAGCAAAAACATTCAGTACTTC.

CDR3 sequence: CAWVITGELFF. The CDR3 nucleotides read TGTGCCTGGGTCATCACCGGGGAGCTGTTTTTT. This chain uses TRBV30 with TRBJ2-2; no firm D call. The CDR3 runs 11 residues. With 5 bases removed from V and 4 bases from J, the gap between germline ends came to 5 bases. CDR1 is GTSNPN, CDR2 SVGIG, per germline (reference sequence).

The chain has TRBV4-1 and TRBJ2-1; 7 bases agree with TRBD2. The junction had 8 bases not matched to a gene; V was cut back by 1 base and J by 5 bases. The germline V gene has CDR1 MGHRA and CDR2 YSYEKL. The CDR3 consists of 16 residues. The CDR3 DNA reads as TGCGCCAGCAGCCAAGTGGTCAGCGGGGCGGACAATGAGCAGTTCTTC. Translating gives CASSQVVSGADNEQFF.

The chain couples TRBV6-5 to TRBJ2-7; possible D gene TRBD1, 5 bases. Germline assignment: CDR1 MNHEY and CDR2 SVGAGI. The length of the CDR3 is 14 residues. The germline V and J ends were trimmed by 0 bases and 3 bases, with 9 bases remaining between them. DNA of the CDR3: TGTGCCAGCAGTTACTCATCCGACAGCTACGAGCAGTACTTC. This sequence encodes CASSYSSDSYEQYF.